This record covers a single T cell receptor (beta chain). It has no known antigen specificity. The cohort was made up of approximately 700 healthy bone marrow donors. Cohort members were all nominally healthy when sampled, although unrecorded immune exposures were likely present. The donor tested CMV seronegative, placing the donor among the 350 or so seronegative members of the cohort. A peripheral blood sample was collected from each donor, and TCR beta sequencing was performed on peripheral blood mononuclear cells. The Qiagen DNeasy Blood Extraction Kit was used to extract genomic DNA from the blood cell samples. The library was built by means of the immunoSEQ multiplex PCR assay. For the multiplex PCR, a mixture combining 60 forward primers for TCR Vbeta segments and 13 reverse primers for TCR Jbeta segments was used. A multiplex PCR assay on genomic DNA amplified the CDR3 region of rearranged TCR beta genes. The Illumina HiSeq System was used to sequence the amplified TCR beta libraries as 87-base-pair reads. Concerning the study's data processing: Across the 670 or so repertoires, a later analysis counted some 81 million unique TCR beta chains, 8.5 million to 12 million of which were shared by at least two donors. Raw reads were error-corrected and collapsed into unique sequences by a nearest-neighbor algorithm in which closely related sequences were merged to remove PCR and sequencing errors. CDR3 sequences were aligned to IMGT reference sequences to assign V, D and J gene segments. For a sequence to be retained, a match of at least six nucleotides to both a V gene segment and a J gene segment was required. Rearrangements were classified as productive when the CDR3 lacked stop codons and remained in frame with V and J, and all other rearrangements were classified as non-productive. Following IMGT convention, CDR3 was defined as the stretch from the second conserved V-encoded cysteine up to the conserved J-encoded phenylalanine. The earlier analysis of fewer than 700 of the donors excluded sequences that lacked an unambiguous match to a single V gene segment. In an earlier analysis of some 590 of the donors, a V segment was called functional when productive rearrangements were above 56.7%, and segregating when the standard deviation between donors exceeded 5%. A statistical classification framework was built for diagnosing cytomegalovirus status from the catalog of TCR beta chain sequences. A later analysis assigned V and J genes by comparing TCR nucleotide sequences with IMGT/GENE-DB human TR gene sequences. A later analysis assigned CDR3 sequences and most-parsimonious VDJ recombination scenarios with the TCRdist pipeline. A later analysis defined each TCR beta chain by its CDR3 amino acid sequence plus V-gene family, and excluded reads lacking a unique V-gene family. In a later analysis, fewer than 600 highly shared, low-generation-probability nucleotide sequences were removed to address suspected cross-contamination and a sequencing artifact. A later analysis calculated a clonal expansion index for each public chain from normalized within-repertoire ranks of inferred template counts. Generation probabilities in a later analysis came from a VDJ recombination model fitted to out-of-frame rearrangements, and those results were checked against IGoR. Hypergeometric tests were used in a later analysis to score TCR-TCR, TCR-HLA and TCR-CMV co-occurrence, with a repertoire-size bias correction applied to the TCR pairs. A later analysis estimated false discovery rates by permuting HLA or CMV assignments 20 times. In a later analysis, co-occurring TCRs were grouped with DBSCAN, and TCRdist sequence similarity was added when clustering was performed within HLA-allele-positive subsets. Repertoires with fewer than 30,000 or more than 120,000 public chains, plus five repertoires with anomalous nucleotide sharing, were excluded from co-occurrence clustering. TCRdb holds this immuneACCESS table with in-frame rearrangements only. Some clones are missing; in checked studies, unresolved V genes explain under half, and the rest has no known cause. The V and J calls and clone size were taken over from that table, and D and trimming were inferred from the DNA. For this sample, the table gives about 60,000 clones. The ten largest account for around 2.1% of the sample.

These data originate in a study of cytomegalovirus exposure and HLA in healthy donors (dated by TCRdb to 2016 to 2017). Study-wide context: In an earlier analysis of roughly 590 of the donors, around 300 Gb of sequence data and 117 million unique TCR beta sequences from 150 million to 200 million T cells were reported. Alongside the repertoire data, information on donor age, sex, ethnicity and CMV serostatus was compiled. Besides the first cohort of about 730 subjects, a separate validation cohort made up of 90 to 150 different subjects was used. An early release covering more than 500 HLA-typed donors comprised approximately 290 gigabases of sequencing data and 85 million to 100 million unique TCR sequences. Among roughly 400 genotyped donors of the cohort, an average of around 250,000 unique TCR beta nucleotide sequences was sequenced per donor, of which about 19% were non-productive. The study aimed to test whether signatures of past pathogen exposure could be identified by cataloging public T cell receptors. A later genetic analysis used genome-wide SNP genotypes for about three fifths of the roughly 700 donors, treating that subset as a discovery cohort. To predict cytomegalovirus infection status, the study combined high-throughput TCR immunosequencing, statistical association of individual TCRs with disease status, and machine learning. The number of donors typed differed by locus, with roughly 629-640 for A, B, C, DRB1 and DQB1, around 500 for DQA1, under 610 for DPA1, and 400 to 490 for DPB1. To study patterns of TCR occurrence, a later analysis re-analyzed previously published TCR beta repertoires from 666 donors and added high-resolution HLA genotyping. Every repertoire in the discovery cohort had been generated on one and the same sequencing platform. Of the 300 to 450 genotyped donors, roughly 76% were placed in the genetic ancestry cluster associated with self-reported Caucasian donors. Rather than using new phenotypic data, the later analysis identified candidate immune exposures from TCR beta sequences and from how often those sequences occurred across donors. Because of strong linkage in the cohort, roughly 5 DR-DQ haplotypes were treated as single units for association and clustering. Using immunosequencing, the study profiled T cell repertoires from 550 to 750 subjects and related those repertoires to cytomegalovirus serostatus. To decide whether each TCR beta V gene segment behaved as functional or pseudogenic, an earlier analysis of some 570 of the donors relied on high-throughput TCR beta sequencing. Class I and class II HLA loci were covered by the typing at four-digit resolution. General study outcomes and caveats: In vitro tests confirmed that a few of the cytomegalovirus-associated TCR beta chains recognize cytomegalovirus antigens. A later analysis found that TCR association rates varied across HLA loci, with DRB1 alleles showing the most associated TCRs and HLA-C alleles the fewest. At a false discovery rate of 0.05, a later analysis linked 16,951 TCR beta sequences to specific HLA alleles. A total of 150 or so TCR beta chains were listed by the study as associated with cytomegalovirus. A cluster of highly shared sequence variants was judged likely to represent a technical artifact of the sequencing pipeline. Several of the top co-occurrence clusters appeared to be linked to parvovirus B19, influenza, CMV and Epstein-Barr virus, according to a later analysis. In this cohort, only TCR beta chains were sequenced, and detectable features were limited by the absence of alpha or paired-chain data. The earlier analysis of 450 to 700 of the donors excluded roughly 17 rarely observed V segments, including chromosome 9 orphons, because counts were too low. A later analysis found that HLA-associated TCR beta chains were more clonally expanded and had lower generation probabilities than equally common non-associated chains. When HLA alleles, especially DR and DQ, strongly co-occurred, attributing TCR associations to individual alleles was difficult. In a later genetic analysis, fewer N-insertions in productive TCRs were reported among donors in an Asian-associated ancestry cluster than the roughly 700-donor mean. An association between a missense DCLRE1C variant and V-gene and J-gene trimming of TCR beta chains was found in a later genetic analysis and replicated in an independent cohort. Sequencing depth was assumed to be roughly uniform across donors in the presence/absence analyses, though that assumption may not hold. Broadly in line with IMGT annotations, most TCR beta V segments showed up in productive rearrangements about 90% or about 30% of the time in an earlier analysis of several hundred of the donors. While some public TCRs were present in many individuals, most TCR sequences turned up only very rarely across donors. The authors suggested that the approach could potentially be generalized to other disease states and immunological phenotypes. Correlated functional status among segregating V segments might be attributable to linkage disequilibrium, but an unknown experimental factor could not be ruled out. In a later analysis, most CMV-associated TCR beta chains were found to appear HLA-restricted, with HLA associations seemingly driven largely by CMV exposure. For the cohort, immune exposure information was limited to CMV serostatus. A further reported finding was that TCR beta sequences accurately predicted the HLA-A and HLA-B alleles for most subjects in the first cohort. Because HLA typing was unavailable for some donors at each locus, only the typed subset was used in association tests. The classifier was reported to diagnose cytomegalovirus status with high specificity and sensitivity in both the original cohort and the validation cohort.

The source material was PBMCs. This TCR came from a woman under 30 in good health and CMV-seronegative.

Here is the DNA: TGTGCCAGCAAGCCGGGAATGGACTTGAACACTGAAGCTTTCTTT. This codes for CASKPGMDLNTEAFF. The receptor chain draws on TRBV27 and TRBJ1-1, with no D gene named confidently. Based on the germline V gene (reference sequence), the CDR1 and CDR2 sequences are MNHEY and SMNVEV. V is reduced by 7 bases and J by 0 bases, leaving a spacing of 15 bases between them. From the cysteine up to the phenylalanine, the CDR3 has a length of 15 residues. Here the CDR3 DNA is all that survives: 45 bases in frame from base 1.